What follows is one T cell receptor (beta chain) and its context. There are many counts of this clonotype. What this receptor recognizes is not known. No quality values exist for individual bases; no much larger clone is one base distant. The entry originates in a study of T cells in Graves' hyperthyroidism and ophthalmopathy (dated by TCRdb to about 2019). For the study in its entirety: Peripheral blood samples were taken at the time of initial diagnosis, prior to any treatment. A discovery cohort of about a hundred patients, roughly 45 with Graves' ophthalmopathy and 55 to 65 with stable Graves' hyperthyroidism, was used to find distinguishing TCR V-J signatures. Prospective prediction of ophthalmopathy was tested in an independent validation cohort consisting of 18 to 20 hyperthyroidism patients and 15 or so patients who later progressed to ophthalmopathy. For training and testing, the approximately 97 patients in the discovery cohort were randomly divided in a 7:3 ratio. In addition, the study compared T-cell repertoires in thyroid tissue and in blood from six Graves' hyperthyroidism patients. Once sampling was done, hyperthyroidism patients were given methimazole at a starting dose of 30 mg daily, whereas ophthalmopathy patients were given high-dose intravenous methylprednisolone. The paper describes TCR Vbeta CDR3 sequencing of 120 to 150 peripheral blood samples, made up of under 50 ophthalmopathy patients, more than 70 hyperthyroidism patients and some 17 progressor patients.

Looking up the germline V gene yields CDR1 KGHDR and CDR2 SFDVKD. The CDR3 spans 15 residues, from the cysteine through the phenylalanine. Just CDR3 DNA is preserved here, 45 bases in frame from base 1. Cut back by 1 base and 3 bases, the V and J ends lie 11 bases apart. Amplification of TCR beta CDR3 regions was carried out from RNA transcripts. A first-round RT-PCR of the TCR CDR3 used the HTBI primer set with the Qiagen OneStep RT-PCR kit. Libraries were constructed in a second round of multiplex PCR, after which size selection and purification were performed. The libraries were sequenced on an Illumina HiSeq2000 using paired-end 100 bp reads. The study's processing was this. SOAPnuke was used to process the raw data, removing reads that contained adapters or uncalled bases, had a mean Phred below 15, or lacked an exact match to the constant primer or identifier. COPE v1.2.5 was used to merge high-quality paired reads, and clonotypes were defined as unique nucleotide sequences. MiTCR v1.1 was used to align clonotypes to the IMGT TRBV, TRBD and TRBJ reference segments. The analysis included only V-J combinations with a frequency above 0.0001, which together covered about 99% of the repertoires. The TCS score was defined as the ratio of F50 (clonal expansion) to E x V (chaos), calculated using BLOSUM62-based TCRdist between CDR3 peptides within each V-J. Welch's t-statistics and random forest reduced roughly 500 V-J features to 13, which were used in a naive Bayes classifier (R e1071). The Morisita-Horn index was used to measure how similar the thyroid and blood repertoires were. TCRdb trimmed the raw reads at Q25, called clones with MiXCR and kept productive beta chains. Each CDR3 protein gets just one entry, which takes the most common genes and DNA from the rows behind it. TCRdb, rather than the study authors, made the V and J calls. The sample table lists around 720,000 distinct CDR3 sequences, under 45% of them with a count of one. The top ten constitute around 32% of the sample.

General study outcomes and caveats: Sample size was not statistically predetermined, and investigators were not blinded to group allocation. Most expanded thyroid clonotypes (frequency above 0.001) were also found in blood, which suggests that blood repertoires may mirror thyroid immune responses. In cross-validation, a model built on a 13 V-J signature told ophthalmopathy apart from stable hyperthyroidism with about 90% sensitivity and approximately 84% specificity, and in testing the same model reached 80%/75%. In validation, the model predicted progression to ophthalmopathy with over 65% sensitivity and about 73% specificity, a median of 6.5 months before onset.

Graves' hyperthyroidism was defined as stable when no progression to ophthalmopathy occurred over 18 months of follow-up. Hyperthyroidism patients were newly diagnosed, had a disease duration of under 2 months, and were aged 18 to 65 years. Exclusion was applied to patients with uncontrolled infections, other autoimmune diseases, pregnancy or lactation. Diagnoses were established on the basis of clinical symptoms, serum thyroxine and TRAb, thyroid ultrasound, and orbital computed tomography. PBMCs were isolated from about 9.1 ml of fresh peripheral blood by Ficoll-Paque density gradient centrifugation. Trizol reagent was used to extract total RNA, and RNA quality was then checked on an Agilent 2100 Bioanalyzer.

Sequencing input: blood. The chain couples TRBV24-1 to TRBJ1-1, with the identity of the D gene unclear. The receptor was isolated from a woman aged 40 to 50 with Graves' hyperthyroidism. The CDR3 corresponds to CATSDLDDRDTEAFF. The DNA reads as follows: TGTGCCACCAGTGATTTAGATGATAGGGACACTGAAGCTTTCTTT.